A selection of T cell receptor beta chains follows, all from one sample in a study of cytotoxic CD8 clonotypes in ibrutinib-treated CLL. Using immunoSEQ multiplex PCR, the repertoire was profiled, and TCRdb retains in-frame clones only, with some absent. Here the sample spans 150,000 or so clones, 70% to 90% being singletons. This specimen was PBMCs, taken after 36 months of ibrutinib treatment. Source of these receptors: a human donor with chronic lymphocytic leukemia. CDR3s include the opening cysteine and the closing phenylalanine or tryptophan. D genes are given only for firm matches. Some rows mark clone size as missing; the rest say once, few, many or name a class of expanded clone.

d_gene: -; j_gene: TRBJ1-6; v_gene: TRBV15; abundance: -; CDR3aa: CATSRGGALNSPLHF; CDR3nt: TGTGCCACCAGCAGGGGGGGTGCGCTTAATTCACCCCTCCACTTT
d_gene: TRBD1; j_gene: TRBJ2-5; v_gene: TRBV6-6; abundance: -; CDR3aa: CASSRDSTSRETQYF; CDR3nt: TGTGCCAGCAGTCGGGACAGTACGTCTCGGGAGACCCAGTACTTC
d_gene: -; j_gene: TRBJ2-5; v_gene: TRBV9; abundance: -; CDR3aa: CASSPPRGGRQETQYF; CDR3nt: TGTGCCAGCAGCCCTCCAAGGGGGGGGCGCCAAGAGACCCAGTACTTC
d_gene: TRBD2; j_gene: TRBJ2-7; v_gene: TRBV5-4; abundance: once; CDR3aa: CASSLGLAYTYEQYF; CDR3nt: TGTGCCAGCAGCTTGGGACTAGCGTACACCTACGAGCAGTACTTC
d_gene: -; j_gene: TRBJ1-4; v_gene: TRBV28; abundance: -; CDR3aa: CASSLWGDFNEKLFF; CDR3nt: TGTGCCAGCAGTTTATGGGGGGACTTTAATGAAAAACTGTTTTTT
d_gene: -; j_gene: TRBJ2-2; v_gene: TRBV27; abundance: -; CDR3aa: CASKVLWGNTGELFF; CDR3nt: TGTGCCAGCAAGGTCTTATGGGGGAACACCGGGGAGCTGTTTTTT
d_gene: TRBD1; j_gene: TRBJ1-2; v_gene: TRBV30; abundance: -; CDR3aa: CAWRAGGQLYGYTF; CDR3nt: TGTGCCTGGAGAGCGGGGGGACAGCTCTATGGCTACACCTTC
d_gene: -; j_gene: TRBJ2-7; v_gene: TRBV10-2; abundance: -; CDR3aa: CASRPLEHPFYEQYF; CDR3nt: TGCGCCAGCAGGCCCCTGGAGCATCCATTCTACGAGCAGTACTTC
d_gene: TRBD1; j_gene: TRBJ1-1; v_gene: TRBV7-8; abundance: -; CDR3aa: CASTPGQGLVYTEAFF; CDR3nt: TGTGCCAGCACGCCGGGACAGGGGTTAGTTTACACTGAAGCTTTCTTT
d_gene: -; j_gene: TRBJ1-6; v_gene: TRBV14; abundance: -; CDR3aa: CASSRRHRGIRYNSPLHF; CDR3nt: TGTGCCAGCAGCCGTCGACATCGGGGAATACGGTATAATTCACCCCTCCACTTT
d_gene: TRBD2; j_gene: TRBJ2-7; v_gene: TRBV4-1; abundance: -; CDR3aa: CASSQDNSGGSEQYF; CDR3nt: TGCGCCAGCAGCCAAGATAACAGCGGGGGGTCCGAGCAGTACTTC
d_gene: -; j_gene: TRBJ2-1; v_gene: TRBV4-2; abundance: -; CDR3aa: CASSQVGGAGSYNEQFF; CDR3nt: TGTGCCAGCAGCCAAGTTGGGGGGGCGGGCTCCTACAATGAGCAGTTCTTC
d_gene: TRBD1; j_gene: TRBJ2-7; v_gene: TRBV27; abundance: -; CDR3aa: CASSLKGQGAYEQYF; CDR3nt: TGTGCCAGCAGTTTAAAGGGACAGGGGGCCTACGAGCAGTACTTC
d_gene: TRBD1; j_gene: TRBJ1-4; v_gene: TRBV5-4; abundance: -; CDR3aa: CASGSRDRDEKLFF; CDR3nt: TGTGCCAGCGGCTCTCGGGACAGGGACGAAAAACTGTTTTTT
d_gene: TRBD2; j_gene: TRBJ2-1; v_gene: TRBV4-1; abundance: -; CDR3aa: CASSQALAGGPNEQFF; CDR3nt: TGCGCCAGCAGCCAAGCACTAGCGGGAGGGCCGAATGAGCAGTTCTTC
d_gene: TRBD1; j_gene: TRBJ1-2; v_gene: TRBV11-2; abundance: -; CDR3aa: CASSYQGDYGYTF; CDR3nt: TGTGCCAGCAGTTATCAGGGGGACTATGGCTACACCTTC
d_gene: -; j_gene: TRBJ1-2; v_gene: TRBV6-5; abundance: -; CDR3aa: CASSYLGRDTF; CDR3nt: TGTGCCAGCAGTTACTTGGGCCGAGACACCTTC
d_gene: -; j_gene: TRBJ1-1; v_gene: TRBV9; abundance: -; CDR3aa: CASSVEGLFTEAFF; CDR3nt: TGTGCCAGCAGCGTAGAGGGTCTCTTCACTGAAGCTTTCTTT
d_gene: -; j_gene: TRBJ2-7; v_gene: TRBV5-1; abundance: -; CDR3aa: CASNWGGGEQYF; CDR3nt: TGCGCCAGCAACTGGGGTGGGGGCGAGCAGTACTTC
d_gene: -; j_gene: TRBJ2-7; v_gene: TRBV7-9; abundance: -; CDR3aa: CASSTNRDALYEQYF; CDR3nt: TGTGCCAGCAGCACCAACAGGGACGCGCTCTACGAGCAGTACTTC
d_gene: -; j_gene: TRBJ1-5; v_gene: TRBV4-1; abundance: few; CDR3aa: CASSQDHGRGNQPQHF; CDR3nt: TGCGCCAGCAGCCAAGATCATGGCCGGGGAAATCAGCCCCAGCATTTT